This T cell receptor beta chain was captured by sequencing in a study of shared clonotypes between healthy human individuals. Only CD45RO-negative cells positively selected for CCR7 counted as naive CD8 cells, so terminally differentiated effector memory CD45RA+ cells were excluded. Assay: immunoSEQ multiplex PCR; the TCRdb copy retains only in-frame clones and omits some. The data contain some 2,000,000 clones, over 85% of them seen just once; the ten biggest clones take up around 1.1%. The length of the CDR3 is 10 residues. Trimming pared 3 bases from V and 6 bases from J, leaving 0 bases between. Germline lookup yields CDR1 WSHSY and CDR2 SAAADI. To note about this clone: The same CDR3 is also encoded by other DNA sequences in this sample.

The sequence was obtained from a man between 18 and 35 years old in good health. The gene calls are TRBV10-2 and TRBJ2-1, with D unclear. Sequenced: naive CD8+ T cells sorted from blood. Here the CDR3 DNA reads TGCGCCAGCAGTGACAATGAGCAGTTCTTC. This sequence encodes CASSDNEQFF.